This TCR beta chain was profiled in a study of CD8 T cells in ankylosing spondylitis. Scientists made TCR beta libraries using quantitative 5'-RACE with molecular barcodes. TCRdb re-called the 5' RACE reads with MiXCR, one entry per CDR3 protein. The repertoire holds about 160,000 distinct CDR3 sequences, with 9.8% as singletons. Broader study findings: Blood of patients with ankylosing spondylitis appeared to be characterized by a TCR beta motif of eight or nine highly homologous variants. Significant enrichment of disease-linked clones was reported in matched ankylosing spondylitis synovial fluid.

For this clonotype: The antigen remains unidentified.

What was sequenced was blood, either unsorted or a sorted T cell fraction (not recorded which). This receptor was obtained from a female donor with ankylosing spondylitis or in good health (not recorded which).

CDR3 protein: CASSETIAGASYEQYF. CDR3 sequence (DNA): TGTGCCAGCAGCGAAACTATAGCGGGAGCCTCCTACGAGCAGTACTTC. The rearrangement links TRBV5-5 to TRBJ2-7; 9 nucleotides match TRBD2. Germline V lookup: CDR1 SGHKS, CDR2 YYEKEE (reference sequence). There are 16 residues in the CDR3. Trimming at V came to 4 bases and at J to 0 bases, leaving 8 bases not matched to a gene.